A single sample is the source of the 21 T cell receptor beta chains below, sequenced in a study of identical twins. TCRdb re-called the 5' RACE reads with MiXCR, one entry per CDR3 protein. The table includes about 690,000 distinct CDR3 sequences, 5.5% to 6.5% detected once. The sample was naive T cells sorted from blood. Receptors were obtained from a man aged 18 to 29 in good health.

This clonotype came up once. The rearrangement uses TRBV30 and TRBJ1-3, with D unresolved. The V end was cut by 0 bases, the J end by 0 bases, with 6 bases between. Germline V lookup: CDR1 GTSNPN, CDR2 SVGIG (reference sequence). The CDR3 runs 14 residues. The CDR3 spells CAWSVMRSGNTIYF. Written as DNA, the CDR3 is TGTGCCTGGAGTGTAATGCGCTCTGGAAACACCATATATTTT.

This chain joins TRBV7-9 and TRBJ2-1, with TRBD1 as a possible D gene (6 bases). Trimming cost V 0 bases and J 4 bases, with 13 bases left between them. The V gene's germline CDR1 is SEHNR and CDR2 FQNEAQ (reference sequence). The CDR3 is made up of 16 amino acids. The chain's CDR3 is CASSLAGTGKYNEQFF. The CDR3 bases are TGTGCCAGCAGCTTAGCGGGTACAGGGAAATACAATGAGCAGTTCTTC.

The chain combines TRBV6-1 with TRBJ1-6; the match to TRBD1 covers 7 bases. Trimming at V came to 1 base and at J to 8 bases, leaving 14 bases not matched to a gene. The germline CDR1 and CDR2 sequences are MNHNS and SASEGT. The CDR3 loop spans 18 amino acids. The CDR3: CASSEVFPDRSSHSPLHF. CDR3 sequence (DNA): TGTGCCAGCAGTGAAGTTTTCCCGGACAGGTCTTCACATTCACCCCTCCACTTT.

This clonotype was seen ten or more times. This chain joins TRBV6-1 and TRBJ1-4; D remains unclear. The CDR3 length is 13 residues. V was clipped by 6 bases and J by 6 bases, with 11 bases between them. Germline values: CDR1 MNHNS, CDR2 SASEGT. This CDR3 is CASRAVLDEKLFF. The CDR3 DNA is TGTGCCAGCAGGGCCGTTCTGGATGAAAAACTGTTTTTT.

Only a few counts were recorded for this clonotype. V usage is TRBV24-1 and J usage is TRBJ2-7; the match to TRBD2 covers 14 bases. The V and J ends lost 2 bases and 0 bases, in that order; junction bases with no gene match: 2. Germline V gene data show CDR1 as KGHDR and CDR2 as SFDVKD. The CDR3 runs 17 residues. The CDR3 coding sequence is TGTGCCACCAGTGATTCGGGGACTAGCGGGAGCTCCTACGAGCAGTACTTC. Translating gives CATSDSGTSGSSYEQYF.

This clonotype was detected a few times. This sequence joins TRBV20-1 and TRBJ2-2, with 16 bases identical to TRBD2. The CDR3 extends over 19 amino acids. Germline V lookup: CDR1 DFQATT, CDR2 SNEGSKA (reference sequence). V trimming: 3 bases; J trimming: 7 bases; junction bases outside the gene matches: 14. CDR3 region: CSASRAGLAGGHGGGELFF. The CDR3 DNA reads TGCAGTGCTAGTCGGGCGGGACTAGCGGGAGGGCACGGAGGCGGGGAGCTGTTTTTT.

The chain links TRBV5-6 to TRBJ1-1; D may be TRBD1 (5 bases). The germline gives CDR1 SGHDT, CDR2 YYEEEE. There are 13 residues in the CDR3. The germline V and J ends were trimmed by 4 bases and 5 bases, with 12 bases remaining between them. CDR3 loop: CASSIWGVTEAFF. For the CDR3, the DNA is TGTGCCAGCAGCATTTGGGGGGTTACTGAAGCTTTCTTT.

This clonotype appeared many times. The chain links TRBV5-1 to TRBJ2-7, with 7 bases identical to TRBD1. The CDR3 runs to 14 residues. Germline V CDR1 and CDR2: SGHRS, YFSETQ. V lost 4 bases and J lost 2; bases outside the gene matches: 6. The CDR3 DNA is TGCGCCAGCAGCGTGGGGGACAGACCCTACGAGCAGTACGTC. This sequence encodes CASSVGDRPYEQYV.

A remark on this clonotype: A single base separates this from a much larger clone, so it may be a read error. The rearrangement uses TRBV7-9 and TRBJ2-1; D not certain. The germline gives CDR1 SEHNR, CDR2 FQNEAQ (reference sequence). The CDR3 is 12 amino acids. CDR3 nucleotides: TGTGCCAAAGCGACCGCTCTTGGTGAGCAGCTCTTC. Translation gives CAKATALGEQLF.

The chain recombines TRBV30 with TRBJ2-1; D is ambiguous. V lost 2 bases and J lost 12, with 20 bases in between. There are 14 residues in the CDR3. The V gene's germline CDR1 is GTSNPN and CDR2 SVGIG (reference sequence). CDR3 sequence reads: CAWSLKGPPGRQFF. In DNA, the CDR3 is TGTGCCTGGAGTCTGAAGGGCCCTCCAGGAAGGCAGTTCTTC.

V and J are TRBV5-6 and TRBJ1-2; D remains unclear. The V end lost 4 bases, the J end lost 6 bases, and 16 bases lay between the germline ends. The CDR3 is 14 residues long. Germline V gives CDR1 SGHDT, CDR2 YYEEEE. CDR3 residues: CASSRGFIPDGYTF. CDR3 nucleotides: TGTGCCAGCAGCCGAGGATTTATCCCCGATGGCTACACCTTC.

The chain is built from TRBV28 and TRBJ1-4; TRBD1 aligns across 7 bases. CDR1 and CDR2 (germline): MDHEN, SYDVKM. CDR3 length: 15 residues. Unmatched junction bases numbered 7, after V lost 4 bases and J lost 5 bases. CDR3 protein: CASSSRDRRNEKLFF. The DNA for the CDR3 is TGTGCCAGCAGTTCAAGGGACAGACGAAATGAAAAACTGTTTTTT. The full variable domain, its missing parts supplied by reference TRBV28 and TRBJ1-4, is DVKVTQSSRYLVKRTGEKVFLECVQDMDHENMFWYRQDPGLGLRLIYFSYDVKMKEKGDIPEGYSVSREKKERFSLILESASTNQTSMYLCASSSRDRRNEKLFFGSGTQLSVL.

This clonotype has a count of ten or more. The chain recombines TRBV5-1 with TRBJ1-1; the D is unclear. This CDR3 region has 13 residues. In germline, CDR1 is SGHRS, CDR2 YFSETQ. The V and J ends lost 2 bases and 4 bases respectively, with 9 bases between them. CDR3 DNA: TGCGCCAGCAGCTTCCCGGGAGGCACTGAAGCTTTCTTT. It translates to CASSFPGGTEAFF.

This clonotype came up many times. This chain's CDR3 is CASSIFGQGANEQFF. The CDR3 DNA is TGTGCCAGCAGTATATTCGGACAGGGGGCCAATGAGCAGTTCTTC. The chain is built from TRBV6-4 and TRBJ2-1, with TRBD1 identical over 11 bases. V gave up 5 bases and J gave up 6 bases; unmatched junction bases: 6. CDR1 and CDR2 (germline): MRHNA, SNTAGT. The CDR3 extends over 15 amino acids.

The genes are TRBV6-2 or TRBV6-3 and TRBJ2-7; possible D gene TRBD2, 5 bases. CDR1 MNHEY and CDR2 SVGEGT come from the germline V gene. V was trimmed by 0 bases and J by 3 bases, leaving 9 bases between them. The CDR3 runs 14 residues. The CDR3 DNA sequence: TGTGCCAGCAGTTACTCGAGGGATAGCTACGAGCAGTACGTC. It translates to CASSYSRDSYEQYV.

This clonotype has ten or more counts. This sequence joins TRBV29-1 and TRBJ2-1; 8 bases are shared with TRBD2. Germline V gene data show CDR1 as SQVTM and CDR2 as ANQGSEA. V gave up 3 bases and J gave up 8 bases; unmatched junction bases: 9. The CDR3 runs 14 residues. The CDR3 coding sequence is TGCAGCGTTGACGGGAGGGCCAGGAGCGATGAGCAGTTCTTC. Residues: CSVDGRARSDEQFF.

This clonotype was seen at least ten times. The V and J genes are TRBV6-5 and TRBJ1-6, with a weak D call TRBD1 (5 bases). V dropped 2 bases and J dropped 0 bases, with 11 bases sitting between them. Germline lookup yields CDR1 MNHEY and CDR2 SVGAGI. The length of the CDR3 is 17 residues. Written as DNA, the CDR3 is TGTGCCAGCAGTTACCTGGGGCTAAGCTCCTATAATTCACCCCTCCACTTT. Its translation: CASSYLGLSSYNSPLHF.

This clonotype was counted between two and nine times. The rearrangement uses TRBV27 and TRBJ2-7, with TRBD1 matching over 9 bases. The CDR3 is 15 amino acids. Germline V gene sequence: CDR1 MNHEY, CDR2 SMNVEV (reference sequence). J was trimmed by 3 bases and V by 5 bases; bases with no gene match: 8. The CDR3 spells CASSPIGTGIYEQYF. Written as DNA, the CDR3 is TGTGCCAGCAGTCCGATCGGGACAGGGATCTACGAGCAGTACTTC.

This clonotype has a count of ten or more. The rearrangement joins TRBV10-3 to TRBJ2-3; tentative D call: TRBD1 (5 bases). Germline-derived CDR1 and CDR2 are ENHRY and SYGVKD. The CDR3 runs to 14 residues. Trimming took 2 bases from V and 2 from J, leaving 8 bases between them. The chain's CDR3 is CAISEGAATDTQYF. In DNA form, the CDR3 reads TGTGCCATCAGTGAGGGGGCTGCCACAGATACGCAGTATTTT.

The genes are TRBV21-1 and TRBJ2-7. TRBV21-1 is an annotated pseudogene. The CDR3 extends over 15 amino acids. CDR3 sequence (DNA): TGTGCCAGCAGCATACTGGACGGAAACCTCTACGAGCAGTACTTC. The encoded protein is CASSILDGNLYEQYF.

In this sample, this clonotype turned up many times. The genes are TRBV10-3 and TRBJ2-1; no reliable D call. The CDR3 totals 14 residues. The V end lost 3 bases, the J end lost 4 bases, and 10 bases lay between the germline ends. Germline V gene lookup returns CDR1 ENHRY and CDR2 SYGVKD. CDR3 residues: CAISDPDGYNEQFF. Written as DNA, the CDR3 is TGTGCCATCAGTGATCCGGACGGTTACAATGAGCAGTTCTTC.